This T cell receptor (beta chain) stems from a study of tumor-infiltrating lymphocytes in primary liver carcinoma. Details on this clonotype: This could be a read error, since a much larger clone is one nucleotide away.

Starting material of 500 ng total RNA yielded TCR beta cDNA via a constant-region primer. Slightly modified ARM-PCR, run as three nested multiplex PCR rounds, produced the TCR beta libraries. PCR rounds one and two used TRBV1-TRBV30 forward primers with a C-beta reverse primer for around 9 cycles each. TCRdb re-analysed the multiplex PCR reads in MiXCR, keeping a single row per CDR3 protein. This sample has fewer than 350,000 distinct CDR3 sequences, with 65% found just once. Germline DNA was also extracted, and blood RNA derived from unsorted whole blood. The CDR3 runs 15 residues. Germline V CDR1 and CDR2: LGHNA, YNFKEQ.

The chain is built from TRBV4-2 and TRBJ1-1; 8 bases are shared with TRBD1. The sequencing input was peripheral blood. The receptor was isolated from a man aged 40-50 years with primary liver carcinoma and hepatitis B virus infection. CDR3 protein: CASSPSRTGRPEVFF. CDR3 nucleotides: TGTGCCAGCAGCCCCTCGAGGACAGGGAGGCCTGAAGTTTTCTTT.